The clone carrying this T cell receptor (beta chain) was detected once. As processed by the authors: It was from reference gene primer amplification that nucleated cell counts were estimated. The data were produced by immunoSEQ multiplex PCR, yet TCRdb's version contains in-frame clones alone and is incomplete. V and J calls and clone size are as listed in that table; D and trimming were resolved from the DNA. The profile shows some 36,000 clones, 90% of them singletons. The data derive from a study of blood T cell repertoires in COVID-19. Study-level information: From the United States, Italy and Spain came samples of acute and convalescent COVID-19. The analysed material was cDNA or gDNA that came from T cells, B-cell-depleted T cells, or PBMCs.

The CDR3 totals 14 residues. Trimming cost V 5 bases and J 8 bases; bases outside gene matches: 7. Germline V lookup: CDR1 MNHEY, CDR2 SMNVEV (reference sequence). Source material: peripheral blood. The chain combines TRBV27 with TRBJ1-4; 8 bases match TRBD1. The receptor's source is a man aged 55 to 69 with active or convalescent COVID-19. The CDR3 loop reads CASSTRQGREKLFF. In DNA, the CDR3 is TGTGCCAGCAGTACTCGACAGGGGAGAGAAAAACTGTTTTTT. Looking up the rest from reference TRBV27 and TRBJ1-4 gives the full variable domain: EAQVTQNPRYLITVTGKKLTVTCSQNMNHEYMSWYRQDPGLGLRQIYYSMNVEVTDKGDVPEGYKVSRKEKRNFPLILESPSPNQTSLYFCASSTRQGREKLFFGSGTQLSVL.